The entry below gives a single T cell receptor beta chain sequence along with its context. Its specificity is unknown. This entry is derived from a study of metastatic and nonmetastatic thyroid tumors. Turning to the study itself: Repertoires of blood and of tissue (tumor or nodule) from malignant and benign thyroid patients were compared. General study points: In blood and tumor, TCR beta diversity was reportedly significantly higher in malignant thyroid tumors than in benign nodules.

Per the original methods: The study's classifier, a distant-metastasis tool for papillary thyroid cancer, was built using CDR3 differences across clinicopathological groups. MiXCR re-clonotyped the PCR reads for TCRdb. The V and J calls were not made by the authors but by TCRdb's processing. Of 20,000 to 25,000 clones in the sample, less than 20% were seen once. CDR3 length equals 8 residues. The germline gives CDR1 DFQATT, CDR2 SNEGSKA (reference sequence). Patients were all untreated before their thyroid surgery. This receptor was taken from a female donor with papillary thyroid cancer or a benign thyroid nodule (not recorded which). Some clones in this sample may be carry-over from other donors' samples. The sequenced material came from blood. The chain recombines TRBV20-1 with TRBJ1-2; D remains unclear. The CDR3 sequence: CRCSGYTF. The CDR3 nucleotides are TGCAGATGCTCCGGCTACACCTTC.